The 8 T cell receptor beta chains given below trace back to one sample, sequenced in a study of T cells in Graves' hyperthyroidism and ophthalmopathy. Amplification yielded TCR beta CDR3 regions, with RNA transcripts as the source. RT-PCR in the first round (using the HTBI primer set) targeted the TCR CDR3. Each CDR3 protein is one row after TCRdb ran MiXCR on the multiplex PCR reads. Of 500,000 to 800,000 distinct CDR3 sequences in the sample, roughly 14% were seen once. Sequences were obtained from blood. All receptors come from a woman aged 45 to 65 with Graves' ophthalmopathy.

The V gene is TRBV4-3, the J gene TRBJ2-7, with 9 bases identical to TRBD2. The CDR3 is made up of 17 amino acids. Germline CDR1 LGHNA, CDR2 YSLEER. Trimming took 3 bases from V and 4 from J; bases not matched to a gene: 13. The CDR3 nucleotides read TGCGCCAGCAGCCAGGGAACAGCGGGAGGCGGGGCTTACGAGCAGTACTTC. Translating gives CASSQGTAGGGAYEQYF.

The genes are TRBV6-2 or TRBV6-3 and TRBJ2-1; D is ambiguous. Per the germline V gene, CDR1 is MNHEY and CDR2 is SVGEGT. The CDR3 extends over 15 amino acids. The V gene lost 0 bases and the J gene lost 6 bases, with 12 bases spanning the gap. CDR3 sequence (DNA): TGTGCCAGCAGTTACTCTGGTCCCGAAACCAATGAGCAGTTCTTC. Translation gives CASSYSGPETNEQFF.

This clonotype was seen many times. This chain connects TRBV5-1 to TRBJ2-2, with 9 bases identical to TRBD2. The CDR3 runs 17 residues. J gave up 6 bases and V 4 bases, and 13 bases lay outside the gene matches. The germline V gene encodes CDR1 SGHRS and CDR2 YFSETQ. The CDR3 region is CASSPLGPREGPGELFF. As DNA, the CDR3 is TGCGCCAGCAGCCCCCTGGGCCCGCGGGAGGGCCCCGGGGAGCTGTTTTTT.

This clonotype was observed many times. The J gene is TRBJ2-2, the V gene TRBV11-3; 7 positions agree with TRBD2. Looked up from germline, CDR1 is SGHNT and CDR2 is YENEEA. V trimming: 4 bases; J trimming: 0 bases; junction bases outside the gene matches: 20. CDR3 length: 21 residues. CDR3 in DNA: TGTGCCAGCAGCTCAAGGACTAGAGTATGGAGGCCCAAGGCGAACACCGGGGAGCTGTTTTTT. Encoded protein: CASSSRTRVWRPKANTGELFF.

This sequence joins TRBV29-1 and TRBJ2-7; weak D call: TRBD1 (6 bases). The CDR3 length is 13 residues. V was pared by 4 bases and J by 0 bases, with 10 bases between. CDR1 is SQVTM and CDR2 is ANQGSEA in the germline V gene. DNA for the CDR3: TGCAGCGTTGTCCAGGGGATCTCCTACGAGCAGTACTTC. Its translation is CSVVQGISYEQYF.

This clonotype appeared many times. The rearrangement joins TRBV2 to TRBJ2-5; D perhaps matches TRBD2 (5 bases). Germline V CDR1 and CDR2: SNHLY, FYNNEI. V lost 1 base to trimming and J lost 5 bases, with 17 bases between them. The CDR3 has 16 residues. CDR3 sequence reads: CASSEVALGGGETQYF. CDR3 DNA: TGTGCCAGCAGTGAAGTAGCGCTAGGTGGTGGGGAGACCCAGTACTTC.

CDR3 nucleotides: TGTGCCAGCAACTGGGGACCGGGACTAGCTTCGTTGGGAGAGACCCAGTACTTC. As protein: CASNWGPGLASLGETQYF. V is TRBV5-4 and J is TRBJ2-5; TRBD2 agrees at 9 bases. Looked up from germline, CDR1 is SGHNT and CDR2 is YYREEE (reference sequence). Trimming removed 6 bases from V and 4 bases from J; junction bases left unmatched: 19. The CDR3 has 18 residues.

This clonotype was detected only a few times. The CDR3 spells CASSFNPSSYNEQFF. The CDR3 DNA follows: TGTGCCAGCAGTTTTAATCCAAGCTCCTACAATGAGCAGTTCTTC. The gene calls are TRBV27 and TRBJ2-1, with unresolved D. V dropped 3 bases and J dropped 0 bases, with 9 bases sitting between them. Germline-derived CDR1 and CDR2 are MNHEY and SMNVEV (reference sequence). The CDR3 is made up of 15 amino acids.